The clone carrying this T cell receptor beta chain occurred a few times. The sample originates from a study of blood T cell repertoires in COVID-19. Study details: Sites in the United States, Italy and Spain provided acute and convalescent COVID-19 samples. Sources were T cells, B-cell-depleted T cells, or PBMCs; the material itself was cDNA or gDNA.

The CDR3 extends over 15 amino acids. V lost 2 bases, J lost 4 bases, and 6 bases stayed unmatched. Germline lookup yields CDR1 KGHSH and CDR2 LQKENI. Authors' methods: Reference gene primers were amplified, and this amplification served to estimate nucleated cell counts. Assay: immunoSEQ multiplex PCR; the TCRdb copy retains only in-frame clones and omits some. Clone size and the V and J calls come from that table; the DNA yielded D and trimming. The sample lists 65,000 to 85,000 clones, 60% to 85% seen once, with 5.4% in the top ten. The TCR originated in a woman older than 75 with active or convalescent COVID-19. The sequenced sample was peripheral blood. V is TRBV18 and J is TRBJ2-7, with 9 bases lining up with TRBD2. This CDR3 reads CASSPGASGRYEQYF. The CDR3 DNA reads as TGTGCCAGCTCACCAGGGGCCAGCGGGAGGTACGAGCAGTACTTC.